This T cell receptor beta chain was obtained from a study of OX40 agonist ivuxolimab in advanced cancers. Across the whole study: Treatment received earlier with anti-PD-1, anti-PD-L1 or anti-CTLA-4 agents was allowed, and 40% had some.

In regard to this clone: Its antigen is not known.

The V and J ends lost 1 base and 5 bases respectively, with 8 bases between them. Germline assignment: CDR1 GTSNPN and CDR2 SVGIG (reference sequence). This CDR3 comprises 12 residues. The assay was immunoSEQ multiplex PCR, and TCRdb's table has in-frame clones only and misses some. The data contain tens of thousands of clones, approximately 94% of them singletons. Study results and caveats: Antigens targeted by the expanded peripheral T cells were not determined.

The specimen comprised CD4+ or CD8+ T cells sorted from blood, sampled in a trial of the OX40 agonist ivuxolimab. The TCR comes from an adult with an advanced solid tumor such as melanoma, head and neck, liver or kidney cancer. The J gene is TRBJ2-5, the V gene TRBV30, with D hard to call. DNA for the CDR3: TGTGCCTGGAGTGCAGCATCGGAGACCCAGTACTTC. Protein product: CAWSAASETQYF.